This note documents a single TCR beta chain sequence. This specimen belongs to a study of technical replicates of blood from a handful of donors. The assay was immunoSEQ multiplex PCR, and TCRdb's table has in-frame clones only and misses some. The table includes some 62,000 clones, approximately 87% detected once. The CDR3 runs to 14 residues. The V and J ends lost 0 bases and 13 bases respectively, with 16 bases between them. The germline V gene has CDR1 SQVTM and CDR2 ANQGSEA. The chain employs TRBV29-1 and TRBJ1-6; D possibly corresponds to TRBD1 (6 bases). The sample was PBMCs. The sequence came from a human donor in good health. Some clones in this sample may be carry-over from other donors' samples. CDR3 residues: CSVEDWGGASPLHF. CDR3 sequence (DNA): TGCAGCGTTGAAGATTGGGGGGGGGCTTCTCCCCTCCACTTT.